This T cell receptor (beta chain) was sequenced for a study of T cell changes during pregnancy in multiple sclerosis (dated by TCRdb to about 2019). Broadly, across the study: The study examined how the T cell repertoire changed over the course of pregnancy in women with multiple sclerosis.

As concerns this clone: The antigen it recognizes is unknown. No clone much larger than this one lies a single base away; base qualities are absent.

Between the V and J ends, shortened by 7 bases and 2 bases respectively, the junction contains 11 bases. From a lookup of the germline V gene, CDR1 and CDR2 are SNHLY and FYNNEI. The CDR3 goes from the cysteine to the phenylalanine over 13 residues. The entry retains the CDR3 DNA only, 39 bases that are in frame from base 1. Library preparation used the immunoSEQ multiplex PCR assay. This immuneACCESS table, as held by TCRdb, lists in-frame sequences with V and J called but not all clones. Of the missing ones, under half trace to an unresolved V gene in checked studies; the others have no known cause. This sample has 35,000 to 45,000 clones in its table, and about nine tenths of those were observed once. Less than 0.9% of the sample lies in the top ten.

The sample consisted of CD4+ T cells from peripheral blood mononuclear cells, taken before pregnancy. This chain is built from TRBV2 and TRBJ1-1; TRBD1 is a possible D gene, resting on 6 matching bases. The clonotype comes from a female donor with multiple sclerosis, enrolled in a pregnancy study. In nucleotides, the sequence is TGTGCCAGCAACCTCAGGGGAAACACTGAAGCTTTCTTT. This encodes CASNLRGNTEAFF.